A selection of T cell receptor beta chains follows, all from one sample in a study of cytomegalovirus exposure and HLA in healthy donors. The method was immunoSEQ multiplex PCR; TCRdb's version includes in-frame clones alone and lacks a portion of them. This table holds about 150,000 clones, 70% to 90% found once. The material sequenced was PBMCs. These receptors all come from a man younger than 35 in good health and CMV-seropositive. CDR3s include the opening cysteine and the closing phenylalanine or tryptophan. D genes are given only for firm matches. Only part of the rows carry a size: once, few, many, or a class if the clone is expanded.

>NA|NA|TRBJ1-2|TRBV7-8
TGTGCCAGCAGCTTACTTCCGATCGGGGGCTATGGCTACACCTTC
CASSLLPIGGYGYTF
>NA|NA|TRBJ2-7|TRBV7-8
TGTGCCAGCAGCTTAGGGACAGTCCCCTACGAGCAGTACTTC
CASSLGTVPYEQYF
>NA|NA|TRBJ2-2|TRBV5-6
TGTGCCAGCAGCCGGTGGACAGCCAACACCGGGGAGCTGTTTTTT
CASSRWTANTGELFF
>TRBD2|NA|TRBJ2-2|TRBV5-6
TGTGCCAGCAGCTTACTGGGACTAGCGGACAACACCGGGGAGCTGTTTTTT
CASSLLGLADNTGELFF
>TRBD2|NA|TRBJ2-7|TRBV7-2
TGTGCCAGTAGCGTAACTAGCGGGGTGGCCTACGAGCAGTACTTC
CASSVTSGVAYEQYF
>TRBD1|NA|TRBJ1-2|TRBV7-9
TGTGCCAGCAGCCCGAGCGGGGACAGGATTATTTATGGCTACACCTTC
CASSPSGDRIIYGYTF
>NA|NA|TRBJ2-6|TRBV9
TGTGCCAGCAACCTTCCGAGTGCTGGGGCCAACGTCCTGACTTTC
CASNLPSAGANVLTF
>NA|NA|TRBJ2-1|TRBV11-1
TGTGCCAGCAGCTTATTCTCTACTAGAGCCTACAATGAGCAGTTCTTC
CASSLFSTRAYNEQFF
>NA|NA|TRBJ1-1|TRBV7-2
TGTGCCAGCAGCCTAGAGGGGGTAGGGGGTGGTGAAGCTTTCTTT
CASSLEGVGGGEAFF
>NA|NA|TRBJ2-3|TRBV7-8
TGTGCCAGCAGCCAGAGGCAGGCGGGGCCCACAGATACGCAGTATTTT
CASSQRQAGPTDTQYF
>TRBD1|few|TRBJ2-1|TRBV18
TGTGCCAGCTCACCCATCACAGGGGTAAATGAGCAGTTCTTC
CASSPITGVNEQFF
>TRBD2|NA|TRBJ2-3|TRBV5-4
TGTGCCAGCAGCTCGCTACTAGCGGGGCGGACAGATACGCAGTATTTT
CASSSLLAGRTDTQYF
>TRBD2|once|TRBJ2-7|TRBV10-2
TGCGCCAGCAGAGGACTAGCGGGAGGGCCTAAGTACGAGCAGTACTTC
CASRGLAGGPKYEQYF
>NA|NA|TRBJ1-1|TRBV18
TGTGCCAGCTGGACGGGGGGCAGCACTGAAGCTTTCTTT
CASWTGGSTEAFF
>NA|NA|TRBJ1-2|TRBV19
TGTGCCAGTAGATCCGTAGGGGCTAACTATGGCTACACCTTC
CASRSVGANYGYTF
>NA|NA|TRBJ2-7|TRBV5-1
TGCGCCAGCAGCTTGGACACAGGGCCCTCCTACGAGCAGTACTTC
CASSLDTGPSYEQYF
>TRBD1|NA|TRBJ2-7|TRBV5-1
TGCGCCAGCAGCCCGGGACAGAACTCCTACGAGCAGTACTTC
CASSPGQNSYEQYF
>NA|NA|TRBJ1-5|TRBV30
TGTGCCTGGAGTCATGGCCAGAATCAGCCCCAGCATTTT
CAWSHGQNQPQHF
>NA|NA|TRBJ1-3|TRBV29-1
TGCCCGATTCGACGGGGTAGTGGCGGAAACACCATATATTTT
CPIRRGSGGNTIYF
>TRBD1|NA|TRBJ1-4|TRBV19
TGTGCCAGTAGTCACCGGGACAGGGATGAAAAACTGTTTTTT
CASSHRDRDEKLFF
>NA|NA|TRBJ1-2|TRBV12-5
TGTGCTAGTGGTCCAACGGACAGATTGCTTAACTATGGCTACACCTTC
CASGPTDRLLNYGYTF
>TRBD2|NA|TRBJ2-7|TRBV9
TGTGCCAGCAGCGTAGGGGGGGGAACCTACGAGCAGTACTTC
CASSVGGGTYEQYF
>NA|NA|TRBJ2-5|TRBV7-2
TGTGCCAGCAGCTTAGTGGGAGTCCAAGAGACCCAGTACTTC
CASSLVGVQETQYF
>TRBD2|NA|TRBJ2-1|TRBV7-8
TGTGCCAGCAGCTTAGCCCGGGGGGGGCATGGTGAGCAGTTCTTC
CASSLARGGHGEQFF
>TRBD1|NA|TRBJ2-3|TRBV27
TGTGCCAGCAGAAAATCCGACAGGGGAACTAGCACAGATACGCAGTATTTT
CASRKSDRGTSTDTQYF
>TRBD1|NA|TRBJ2-7|TRBV5-1
TGCGCCAGCAGCTTTCCCCGGGACAGGGGGCTCTACGAGCAGTACTTC
CASSFPRDRGLYEQYF
>TRBD2|NA|TRBJ2-1|TRBV7-9
TGTGCCAGCAGCCGAACCGGGACTAGCGGGAGGGATGAGCAGTTCTTC
CASSRTGTSGRDEQFF
>TRBD1|once|TRBJ2-5|TRBV25-1
TGTGCCAGCAGTGGGGGGCTCAGGGGGCGTAACGGGGAGACCCAGTACTTC
CASSGGLRGRNGETQYF
>NA|once|TRBJ2-7|TRBV12-5
TGTGCTAGTGGCGGTGGTTCCTACGAGCAGTACTTC
CASGGGSYEQYF
>NA|NA|TRBJ1-5|TRBV2
TGTGCCAGCCAGACCAGGAGGGACTCAAATCAGCCCCAGCATTTT
CASQTRRDSNQPQHF
>TRBD2|NA|TRBJ2-5|TRBV9
TGTGCCAGCAGCGTAGGTGTTCTAGCGGGGGGGCAAGAGACCCAGTACTTC
CASSVGVLAGGQETQYF
>NA|NA|TRBJ2-1|TRBV27
TGTGCCAGCAGTTTATCCGGGAGCTCCTACAATGAGCAGTTCTTC
CASSLSGSSYNEQFF
>TRBD1|NA|TRBJ2-6|TRBV27
TGTGCCAGCAGTCACACCCTCCCGGGACAGGGTATCACCAAGAGGGTCTCTGGGGCCAACGTCCTGACTTTC
CASSHTLPGQGITKRVSGANVLTF
>TRBD1|NA|TRBJ2-1|TRBV6-5
TGTGCCAGCAGTTACGCGACAGGGGTAAACAATGAGCAGTTCTTC
CASSYATGVNNEQFF
>TRBD1|NA|TRBJ1-2|TRBV30
TGTGCCTGGATGTCAAACAGGGGGCCGTATGGCTACACCTTC
CAWMSNRGPYGYTF
>TRBD1|NA|TRBJ2-4|TRBV5-1
TGCGCCAGCAGCTTGGCCTCCGACAGGGGCTCTTTTAAAAACATTCAGTACTTC
CASSLASDRGSFKNIQYF
>TRBD2|NA|TRBJ2-5|TRBV5-6
TGTGCCAGCAGCTTGGGGACTAGACGGTCAGAGACCCAGTACTTC
CASSLGTRRSETQYF
>TRBD1|NA|TRBJ2-5|TRBV6-6
TGTGCCAGCAGTATCCCTTCAGGGGGCGGGGAGACCCAGTACTTC
CASSIPSGGGETQYF
>TRBD2|NA|TRBJ2-3|TRBV7-2
TGTGCCAGCAGAAGCGGGAGGGGGACAGATACGCAGTATTTT
CASRSGRGTDTQYF
>TRBD2|NA|TRBJ2-7|TRBV6-1
TGTGCCAGCAGTGAGACCCGGACTAGCGGATACGAGCAGTACTTC
CASSETRTSGYEQYF
>TRBD1|NA|TRBJ1-2|TRBV2
TGTGCCAGCAGGGACAGGCGAAACTATGGCTACACCTTC
CASRDRRNYGYTF
>TRBD2|NA|TRBJ2-3|TRBV5-1
TGCGCCAGCAGCTTGGTACCTAGCGGGGGTAGGGCAGATACGCAGTATTTT
CASSLVPSGGRADTQYF
>TRBD2|NA|TRBJ2-1|TRBV29-1
TGCAGCGTTGCCGGGACTAGCGTTAATGAGCAGTTCTTC
CSVAGTSVNEQFF
>TRBD1|NA|TRBJ2-5|TRBV2
TGTGCCAGCAGCGAACAGGGGATCCAAGAGACCCAGTACTTC
CASSEQGIQETQYF
>TRBD1|NA|TRBJ2-7|TRBV28
TGTGCCAGTACCACAGGGGCCCCCCCCTACGAGCAGTACTTC
CASTTGAPPYEQYF
>NA|NA|TRBJ1-5|TRBV19
TGTGCCAGTAGTATCCCGGGCGGGGCATTACAGCCCCAGCATTTT
CASSIPGGALQPQHF
>NA|few|TRBJ2-5|TRBV27
TGTGCCAGCCGGGTGTGGGGAGGCCAAGAGACCCAGTACTTC
CASRVWGGQETQYF
>NA|NA|TRBJ2-2|TRBV4-1
TGCGCCAGCAGCCAGCGGATGCCGACTAGTATCGCTCCCGGGGAGCTGTTTTTT
CASSQRMPTSIAPGELFF
>NA|NA|TRBJ2-2|TRBV19
TGTGCCAGTAGGGGCTTAGACAGGCGATCGAACACCGGGGAGCTGTTTTTT
CASRGLDRRSNTGELFF
>TRBD1|NA|TRBJ2-7|TRBV27
TGTGCCAGCAGTATCCACAAACTGGACAGGGGGATAATCTACGAGCAGTACTTC
CASSIHKLDRGIIYEQYF
>TRBD1|NA|TRBJ1-2|TRBV6-4
TGTGCCAGCAGTGTCGGAGGGGGCTCCTATGGCTACACCTTC
CASSVGGGSYGYTF
>TRBD1|NA|TRBJ1-1|TRBV5-1
TGCGCCAGCAGCTTTTGGGCGGGACAGGGGGCATTGAGTACTGAAGCTTTCTTT
CASSFWAGQGALSTEAFF
>NA|NA|TRBJ2-3|TRBV6-6
TGTGCCAGCAGATTCCGGGACACCACAGATACGCAGTATTTT
CASRFRDTTDTQYF